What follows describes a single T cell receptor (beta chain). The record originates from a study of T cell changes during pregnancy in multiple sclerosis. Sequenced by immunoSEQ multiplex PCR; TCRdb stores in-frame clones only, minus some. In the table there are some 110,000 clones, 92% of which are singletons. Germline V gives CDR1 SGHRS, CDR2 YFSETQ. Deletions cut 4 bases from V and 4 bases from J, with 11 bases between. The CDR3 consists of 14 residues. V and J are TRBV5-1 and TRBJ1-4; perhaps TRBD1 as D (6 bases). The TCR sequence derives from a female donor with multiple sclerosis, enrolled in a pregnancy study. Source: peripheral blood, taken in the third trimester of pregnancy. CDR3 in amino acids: CASSPDRYNEKLFF. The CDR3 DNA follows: TGCGCCAGCAGCCCCGACAGGTATAATGAAAAACTGTTTTTT.